Listed below are T cell receptor beta chains from one sample, sequenced in a study of T cell responses to AZD1222 COVID-19 vaccine. The protocol was immunoSEQ multiplex PCR, while the TCRdb copy is restricted to in-frame clones and leaves out a portion. The data contain 100,000 to 150,000 clones, around 92% of them singletons. The sample here was peripheral blood, taken on day 0 of AZD1222 vaccination. These TCRs come from an adult in good health. Each CDR3 is given with its conserved first and last residue. The D gene is left open where the match is weak. Size tells how often a clone was seen (once, few, many) or the class of an expanded clone, and some rows leave it out.

D	size	V	length	J	DNA	CDR3
TRBD1	.	TRBV9	15	TRBJ1-5	TGTGCCAGCAGCGGCGGACAGGACGTTCGGCAGCCCCAGCATTTT	CASSGGQDVRQPQHF
.	.	TRBV5-1	14	TRBJ1-4	TGCGCCAGCAGCTTGGAGGTGGGTTACGAAAAACTGTTTTTT	CASSLEVGYEKLFF
TRBD1	.	TRBV11-2	15	TRBJ1-1	TGTGCCAGCAGCCCGCCTCGGACAGGGAGGACTGAAGCTTTCTTT	CASSPPRTGRTEAFF
.	.	TRBV11-3	13	TRBJ1-6	TGTGCCAGCAGCTTAAATTCTGGTTCACCCCTCCACTTT	CASSLNSGSPLHF
.	.	TRBV18	14	TRBJ2-7	TGTGCCAGCTCACTTCCGACAGCAACCTACGAGCAGTACTTC	CASSLPTATYEQYF
.	.	TRBV14	15	TRBJ2-3	TGTGCCAGCAGCCAAGATTGGGCAGGGACAGATACGCAGTATTTT	CASSQDWAGTDTQYF
.	once	TRBV4-1	14	TRBJ1-5	TGCGCCAGCAGCCAAGAGTTAGGGAATCAGCCCCAGCATTTT	CASSQELGNQPQHF
.	.	TRBV7-9	15	TRBJ2-2	TGTGCCAGCAGCCCCAGGGGGCGGGGGCCCGGGGAGCTGTTTTTT	CASSPRGRGPGELFF
.	once	TRBV11-2	15	TRBJ2-6	TGTGCCAGCAGCAGGGGTAGTGGTGGGGCCAACGTCCTGACTTTC	CASSRGSGGANVLTF
.	.	TRBV27	15	TRBJ1-4	TGTGCCAGCAGTTTCTCTGACGCAGGGAATGAAAAACTGTTTTTT	CASSFSDAGNEKLFF
.	medium-sized	TRBV12-3/TRBV12-4	12	TRBJ2-2	TGTGCCAGCAGTTCCGCTACCGGGGAGCTGTTTTTT	CASSSATGELFF
TRBD1	.	TRBV27	16	TRBJ2-7	TGTGCCAGCAGTTCCAGCACCGGGACAGGTCCCTACGAGCAGTACTTC	CASSSSTGTGPYEQYF
.	.	TRBV11-2	13	TRBJ2-7	TGTGCCAGCAGCTCGTATTCGGCCTACGAGCAGTACTTC	CASSSYSAYEQYF
.	.	TRBV6-5	15	TRBJ1-5	TGTGCCAGCAAGTACGACAGGTATAGCAATCAGCCCCAGCATTTT	CASKYDRYSNQPQHF
.	.	TRBV18	13	TRBJ1-2	TGTGCCAGCTCGTCCGGGACTTACTATGGCTACACCTTC	CASSSGTYYGYTF
.	.	TRBV10-1	13	TRBJ2-2	TGCGCCAGCAGTGACACTCACACCGGGGAGCTGTTTTTT	CASSDTHTGELFF
.	.	TRBV4-1	15	TRBJ1-5	TGCGCCAGCAGTCCAGGTCGACACGGGGATCAGCCCCAGCATTTT	CASSPGRHGDQPQHF
TRBD2	.	TRBV28	12	TRBJ2-7	TGTGCCAGCAGTTTCCGGGGGGACGAGCAGTACTTC	CASSFRGDEQYF
TRBD2	.	TRBV11-2	17	TRBJ2-2	TGTGCCAGCAGCTTAGGCCGCGGGCTAGCGGGTATTCGGGAGCTGTTTTTT	CASSLGRGLAGIRELFF
TRBD2	.	TRBV30	16	TRBJ2-5	TGTGCCTGGAGTGTACGAAGACTAGCGGGGGAAGAGACCCAGTACTTC	CAWSVRRLAGEETQYF
.	.	TRBV5-5	17	TRBJ1-1	TGTGCCAGCAGCTTGCCCCCGGGGGGGGGCTTAAAGACTGAAGCTTTCTTT	CASSLPPGGGLKTEAFF
TRBD1	.	TRBV5-6	16	TRBJ1-5	TGTGCCAGCAGCACACGGACAGGGGCGAGCAATCAGCCCCAGCATTTT	CASSTRTGASNQPQHF
TRBD1	.	TRBV28	16	TRBJ1-5	TGTGCCAGCACTTTCCAGGGGGCCGGGAGCAATCAGCCCCAGCATTTT	CASTFQGAGSNQPQHF
.	.	TRBV4-3	17	TRBJ2-7	TGCGCCAGCAGCCAAGATGCCAGCGGCTTAGTTCCCTACGAGCAGTACTTC	CASSQDASGLVPYEQYF
.	.	TRBV5-4	12	TRBJ1-2	TGTGCCAGCAGCTTGGCAGGGCATGGCTACACCTTC	CASSLAGHGYTF
.	.	TRBV6-5	15	TRBJ1-5	TGTGCCAGCAGGCCGGGACACGGGAGCAATCAGCCCCAGCATTTT	CASRPGHGSNQPQHF